The 28 T cell receptor beta chains in this list originate from one sample, sequenced in a study of blood T cell repertoires in COVID-19. The table came from immunoSEQ multiplex PCR; TCRdb's copy has only in-frame clones and leaves some out. The profile shows around 200,000 clones, roughly 87% of them singletons. Sequencing was carried out using PBMCs or T cells enriched from blood (not recorded which). The source is a man aged 18 to 29 with acute COVID-19.

CDR3 bases: TGCGCCAGCAGCCAAGTTGTAGGGGATGGTGGCAATGAGCAGTTCTTC. Residues: CASSQVVGDGGNEQFF. The chain uses TRBV4-1 and TRBJ2-1, with D tentatively TRBD1 (5 bases). Germline CDR1 is MGHRA and CDR2 is YSYEKL. V dropped 1 base and J dropped 6 bases, with 16 bases sitting between them. The CDR3 is 16 amino acids.

This clone was counted a single time. V and J are TRBV2 and TRBJ1-4; D is undetermined. The V end lost 4 bases, the J end lost 0 bases, and 3 bases lay between the germline ends. Germline values: CDR1 SNHLY, CDR2 FYNNEI. CDR3 length: 13 amino acids. The CDR3 sequence: CASSAATNEKLFF. The CDR3 DNA is TGTGCCAGCAGTGCGGCAACTAATGAAAAACTGTTTTTT.

The chain uses TRBV7-2 and TRBJ1-2, with D possibly being TRBD1 (5 bases). Trimming stripped 2 bases from V and 4 bases from J, with 14 bases between. The V gene's germline CDR1 is SGHTA and CDR2 FQGNSA. The length of the CDR3 is 15 residues. This CDR3 is CASSLSAGHVYGYTF. The DNA for the CDR3 is TGTGCCAGCAGCTTATCTGCAGGGCATGTCTATGGCTACACCTTC. The full variable domain, completed using reference TRBV7-2 and TRBJ1-2, is GAGVSQSPSNKVTEKGKDVELRCDPISGHTALYWYRQSLGQGLEFLIYFQGNSAPDKSGLPSDRFSAERTGGSVSTLTIQRTQQEDSAVYLCASSLSAGHVYGYTFGSGTRLTVV.

This chain links TRBV7-3 with TRBJ1-1; D is unclear. The V and J ends lost 2 bases and 4 bases respectively, with 11 bases between them. This CDR3 region has 14 residues. Germline CDR1 SGHTA, CDR2 FQGTGA. Here the CDR3 reads CASSLGRLSTEAFF. In nucleotides, the CDR3 is TGTGCCAGCAGCTTAGGGCGTTTGAGCACTGAAGCTTTCTTT.

The rearrangement links TRBV29-1 to TRBJ2-1, with 7 bases matching TRBD1. This CDR3 is built from 16 residues. Germline V lookup: CDR1 SQVTM, CDR2 ANQGSEA. V lost 4 bases, J lost 8 bases, and 17 bases stayed unmatched. For the CDR3, the DNA is TGCAGCGTTGTACCGACAGGGAATGAGGGGGTAGATGAGCAGTTCTTC. Its protein is CSVVPTGNEGVDEQFF.

CDR3 coding DNA: TGTGCCAGCAAACTGGAGGGGGCTCAAGAGACCCAGTACTTC. Protein product: CASKLEGAQETQYF. The chain carries TRBV28 and TRBJ2-5; weak D call: TRBD1 (7 bases). This CDR3 is built from 14 residues. The V end was cut by 7 bases, the J end by 2 bases, with 14 bases between. CDR1 and CDR2 from the germline V gene are MDHEN and SYDVKM.

The chain uses TRBV6-5 and TRBJ2-2; 8 nucleotides align to TRBD1. This CDR3 is built from 15 residues. V gave up 5 bases and J gave up 6 bases; unmatched junction bases: 8. In germline, CDR1 is MNHEY, CDR2 SVGAGI. CDR3 DNA: TGTGCCAGCAGTACTCCGGGACAGGTCCCCGGGGAGCTGTTTTTT. Its protein is CASSTPGQVPGELFF.

This chain joins TRBV27 and TRBJ2-7; D is perhaps TRBD1 (5 bases). Germline V gene sequence: CDR1 MNHEY, CDR2 SMNVEV (reference sequence). There are 14 residues in the CDR3. V was clipped by 9 bases and J by 0 bases, with 15 bases between them. Written as DNA, the CDR3 is TGTGCCAGTCAAGTCGCAGGGAACTCCTACGAGCAGTACTTC. Translating gives CASQVAGNSYEQYF.

The gene calls are TRBV10-2 and TRBJ2-7; D unresolved. Trimming pared 4 bases from V and 5 bases from J, leaving 6 bases between. The V gene's germline CDR1 is WSHSY and CDR2 SAAADI. The CDR3 runs 11 residues. CDR3: CASSGPHEQYF. As DNA, the CDR3 is TGCGCCAGCAGTGGGCCCCACGAGCAGTACTTC.

The V and J genes are TRBV2 and TRBJ2-1, with TRBD2 matching 7 bases. Germline lookup yields CDR1 SNHLY and CDR2 FYNNEI. J gave up 7 bases and V 1 base, and 10 bases lay outside the gene matches. The CDR3 is 16 amino acids. CDR3 loop: CASSEVSGGGWNEQFF. CDR3 in DNA: TGTGCCAGCAGTGAAGTTTCGGGAGGAGGGTGGAATGAGCAGTTCTTC.

The V gene is TRBV21-1, the J gene TRBJ2-5; no DNA check was done on the table's D call, TRBD2. TRBV21-1 is labeled a pseudogene. This CDR3 contains 19 residues. The CDR3 nucleotides read TGTGCCAGCAGCAAAGTTTTAAGCGGGAGGGAGCTTATTGGGGAGACCCAGTACTTC. It encodes CASSKVLSGRELIGETQYF.

V is TRBV4-1 and J is TRBJ2-1, with D possibly being TRBD2 (6 bases). The CDR3 runs 13 residues. V lost 10 bases to trimming and J lost 6 bases, with 16 bases between them. The germline CDR1 and CDR2 sequences are MGHRA and YSYEKL. The CDR3: CATTPVGGNEQFF. The CDR3 DNA follows: TGCGCCACCACCCCAGTCGGGGGCAATGAGCAGTTCTTC.

J is TRBJ2-2 and V is TRBV28, with TRBD1 identical over 10 bases. The junction had 4 bases not matched to a gene; V was cut back by 4 bases and J by 5 bases. Germline V gene data show CDR1 as MDHEN and CDR2 as SYDVKM. CDR3 size: 15 residues. CDR3: CASSSGQGGTGELFF. CDR3 coding DNA: TGTGCCAGCAGTTCCGGACAGGGGGGTACCGGGGAGCTGTTTTTT.

The V gene is TRBV27, the J gene TRBJ2-1, with a tentative D call TRBD2 (6 bases). Germline CDR1 reads MNHEY; CDR2 reads SMNVEV (reference sequence). Trimming removed 5 bases at V and 8 bases at J, with 16 bases between. The CDR3 runs 14 residues. The CDR3: CASSPLGGGYEQFF. CDR3 coding DNA: TGTGCCAGCAGTCCCCTTGGCGGAGGGTATGAGCAGTTCTTC.

This clone has a single count. The chain joins TRBV27 to TRBJ2-1; 8 bases are shared with TRBD1. The CDR3 length is 12 residues. The V segment lost 8 bases and the J segment 4 bases; nucleotides outside the gene matches: 1. Germline assignment: CDR1 MNHEY and CDR2 SMNVEV (reference sequence). Here the CDR3 reads CASWTGYNEQFF. The CDR3, as DNA: TGTGCCAGCTGGACAGGGTACAATGAGCAGTTCTTC.

The rearrangement uses TRBV5-1 and TRBJ1-2; TRBD1 is a possible D gene (6 bases). CDR3 length: 14 amino acids. Germline V gene sequence: CDR1 SGHRS, CDR2 YFSETQ. The V end lost 1 base, the J end lost 7 bases, and 14 bases lay between the germline ends. CDR3 in DNA: TGCGCCAGCAGCTTGAACAGGGAATGGGGTGGCTACACCTTC. Translation: CASSLNREWGGYTF.

This clone was observed many times. The rearrangement uses TRBV29-1 and TRBJ2-5; D is undetermined. There are 14 residues in the CDR3. Germline CDR1 and CDR2: SQVTM and ANQGSEA. V lost 5 bases to trimming and J lost 0 bases, with 13 bases between them. The CDR3 loop reads CSVLQPTYQETQYF. CDR3 nucleotide sequence: TGCAGCGTTTTACAGCCGACCTACCAAGAGACCCAGTACTTC.

The rearrangement joins TRBV2 to TRBJ2-5, with D possibly TRBD1 on 5 matching bases. CDR1 is SNHLY and CDR2 is FYNNEI in the germline V gene. The CDR3 loop spans 16 amino acids. V lost 7 bases to trimming and J lost 0 bases, with 18 bases between them. Here the CDR3 DNA reads TGTGCCAGCAATGAGCAGGGTGGGGCGTACCAAGAGACCCAGTACTTC. Translated: CASNEQGGAYQETQYF.

This clone was seen only once. The rearrangement uses TRBV7-2 and TRBJ2-2; 10 positions match TRBD2. The germline V gene has CDR1 SGHTA and CDR2 FQGNSA. With V trimmed by 5 bases and J by 4 bases, 7 bases remained unmatched. The CDR3 sequence is 16 residues long. CDR3 bases: TGTGCCAGCAGCCGGGTCAGCGGGAGGGCCACCGGGGAGCTGTTTTTT. This translates into CASSRVSGRATGELFF.

The chain uses TRBV6-2 or TRBV6-3 and TRBJ2-7, with TRBD1 matching over 8 bases. After removal of 5 bases from V and 0 bases from J, the junction contained 9 bases not matched to a gene. This CDR3 region has 16 residues. Germline CDR1 reads MNHEY; CDR2 reads SVGEGT. This chain's CDR3 is CASSGRGRGNSYEQYF. The CDR3 DNA is TGTGCCAGCAGTGGCAGGGGGCGCGGAAACTCCTACGAGCAGTACTTC.

As concerns this clone: One end of the junction fails to match germline, which may point to a read error. The chain links TRBV6-2 or TRBV6-3 to TRBJ1-1; D is ambiguous. CDR3 length equals 16 residues. Germline CDR1 reads MNHEY; CDR2 reads SVGEGT. The chain's CDR3 is CASRYLRSASEAEAFF. The CDR3 DNA follows: TGTGCCAGCAGGTACTTGAGGTCGGCTTCAGAGGCTGAAGCTTTCTTT.

CDR3 amino acids: CASRHQGENYGYTF. CDR3 DNA: TGTGCCAGTAGACACCAGGGGGAAAACTATGGCTACACCTTC. The rearrangement joins TRBV19 to TRBJ1-2, with 7 bases lining up with TRBD1. CDR3 size: 14 residues. Germline trimming cut 6 bases from V and 2 bases from J; bases unmatched to any gene: 6. Germline V gene lookup returns CDR1 LNHDA and CDR2 SQIVND (reference sequence).

J is TRBJ2-7 and V is TRBV6-5, with TRBD1 matching over 10 bases. Losses at the gene ends were 4 bases for V and 3 bases for J; bases not matched to a gene: 3. Per the germline V gene, CDR1 is MNHEY and CDR2 is SVGAGI. This CDR3 comprises 14 residues. Here the CDR3 DNA reads TGTGCCAGCAGTTTTGGGACAGGGGACTACGAGCAGTACTTC. Encoded protein: CASSFGTGDYEQYF.

The chain combines TRBV7-8 with TRBJ1-1, with 8 bases aligning to TRBD1. The CDR3 contains 15 residues. Looked up from germline, CDR1 is SGHVS and CDR2 is FQNEAQ. J was trimmed by 10 bases and V by 5 bases; bases with no gene match: 15. Here the CDR3 DNA reads TGTGCCAGCAGCCTTAGCAACGCAGGGGGCAAAGGAGCTTTCTTT. Translated: CASSLSNAGGKGAFF.

V gene TRBV5-1 combines with J gene TRBJ2-5; a weak D match, TRBD2 (7 bases). CDR1 and CDR2 (germline): SGHRS, YFSETQ. The CDR3 totals 14 residues. V shed 5 bases and J shed 4 bases, with 15 bases lying between them. DNA for the CDR3: TGCGCCAGCAGTCCGGGTCGGGGGGCAGAGACCCAGTACTTC. Translated: CASSPGRGAETQYF. Filled out from reference TRBV5-1 and TRBJ2-5, the complete variable domain reads KAGVTQTPRYLIKTRGQQVTLSCSPISGHRSVSWYQQTPGQGLQFLFEYFSETQRNKGNFPGRFSGRQFSNSRSEMNVSTLELGDSALYLCASSPGRGAETQYFGPGTRLLVL.

The V gene is TRBV25-1, the J gene TRBJ1-2; D is undetermined. Germline lookup yields CDR1 MGHDK and CDR2 SYGVNS. This CDR3 is 14 amino acids long. V was shortened by 6 bases and J by 0 bases, with 11 bases between the two germline ends. CDR3 nucleotide sequence: TGTGCCAGCAGGCAGTCCGCTTCTAACTATGGCTACACCTTC. It specifies CASRQSASNYGYTF.

The chain is built from TRBV6-5 and TRBJ2-5; D perhaps matches TRBD1 (5 bases). Per the germline V gene, CDR1 is MNHEY and CDR2 is SVGAGI. The CDR3 extends over 14 amino acids. The germline V and J ends were trimmed by 2 bases and 6 bases, with 13 bases remaining between them. In nucleotides, the CDR3 is TGTGCCAGCAGTTACACCAGGGTCGCGAAGACCCAGTACTTC. This sequence encodes CASSYTRVAKTQYF.

The rearrangement uses TRBV27 and TRBJ2-5; 13 bases map to TRBD2. Germline V gene sequence: CDR1 MNHEY, CDR2 SMNVEV (reference sequence). The CDR3 is 17 residues long. Germline trimming cut 4 bases from V and 5 bases from J; bases unmatched to any gene: 10. The CDR3 here is CASSSGLAGAFGETQYF. CDR3 nucleotides: TGTGCCAGCAGTTCCGGACTAGCGGGAGCCTTCGGGGAGACCCAGTACTTC.